These 14 T cell receptor beta chains were all obtained from the same sample, sequenced in a study of T cells in localized non-small cell lung cancer. The repertoire was sequenced with immunoSEQ multiplex PCR; TCRdb's copy has only in-frame clones and lacks some. The table has tens of thousands of clones, around nine tenths seen once; the top ten hold under 5.5%. Sequenced here: peripheral blood, sampled before any cancer treatment. These receptors all stem from a woman aged 35-70 years with stage I lung adenocarcinoma.

The V call is TRBV10-3, the J call TRBJ2-7; 7 bases are a match to TRBD1. J gave up 5 bases and V 3 bases, and 10 bases lay outside the gene matches. The CDR3 loop spans 15 amino acids. Per the germline V gene, CDR1 is ENHRY and CDR2 is SYGVKD. CDR3 bases: TGTGCCATCAGTGACCCCACAGGGGATGTCAACGAGCAGTACTTC. Translation gives CAISDPTGDVNEQYF.

The chain links TRBV11-2 to TRBJ2-5; D is unresolved. Trimming left V 5 bases short and J 5 bases short, with 9 bases between. This CDR3 region has 12 residues. Germline assignment: CDR1 SGHAT and CDR2 FQNNGV. The CDR3 reads CASSHHLETQYF. In DNA, the CDR3 is TGTGCCAGCAGCCACCACCTGGAGACCCAGTACTTC.

The chain joins TRBV19 to TRBJ2-7; D remains ambiguous. The germline V gene encodes CDR1 LNHDA and CDR2 SQIVND (reference sequence). V was trimmed by 1 base and J by 3 bases, leaving 16 bases between them. This CDR3 spans 16 amino acids. The CDR3 DNA reads TGTGCCAGTAGTATAGCGCTTTCTGCGTGGGTCTACGAGCAGTACTTC. Translation gives CASSIALSAWVYEQYF.

The chain is built from TRBV12-5 and TRBJ2-2; D may be TRBD1 (6 bases). CDR3 size: 16 residues. The V and J ends lost 4 bases and 4 bases respectively, with 16 bases between them. From germline, CDR1 is LGHNT and CDR2 FRNRAP. This chain's CDR3 is CASGSRSGASTGELFF. In DNA form, the CDR3 reads TGTGCTAGTGGTTCCCGGTCAGGGGCCAGCACCGGGGAGCTGTTTTTT. The full variable domain, rest sourced from reference TRBV12-5 and TRBJ2-2, is DARVTQTPRHKVTEMGQEVTMRCQPILGHNTVFWYRQTMMQGLELLAYFRNRAPLDDSGMPKDRFSAEMPDATLATLKIQPSEPRDSAVYFCASGSRSGASTGELFFGEGSRLTVL.

V is TRBV30 and J is TRBJ1-6; a possible D gene is TRBD1 (5 bases). V shed 5 bases and J shed 9 bases, with 23 bases lying between them. Germline V CDR1 and CDR2: GTSNPN, SVGIG (reference sequence). CDR3 length equals 16 residues. CDR3 protein: CAWDYITGTRGSPLHF. The CDR3 nucleotides are TGTGCCTGGGATTATATTACCGGGACCCGGGGTTCACCCCTCCACTTT.

CDR3 sequence reads: CASTQTGGNSNQPQHF. Written as DNA, the CDR3 is TGTGCCAGTACCCAGACAGGGGGCAATAGCAATCAGCCCCAGCATTTT. This sequence joins TRBV19 and TRBJ1-5, with TRBD1 identical over 10 bases. In germline, CDR1 is LNHDA, CDR2 SQIVND (reference sequence). The CDR3 sequence is 16 residues long. After removal of 7 bases from V and 0 bases from J, the junction contained 6 bases not matched to a gene.

The rearrangement links TRBV6-5 to TRBJ1-5; the D gene is possibly TRBD1 (5 bases). Looked up from germline, CDR1 is MNHEY and CDR2 is SVGAGI. This CDR3 contains 14 residues. V shed 5 bases and J shed 4 bases, with 12 bases lying between them. The CDR3 protein is CASSEEQENQPQHF. The CDR3 DNA reads TGTGCCAGCAGTGAAGAACAGGAAAATCAGCCCCAGCATTTT.

The gene calls are TRBV18 and TRBJ2-1; 8 bases line up with TRBD2. The germline CDR1 and CDR2 sequences are KGHSH and LQKENI. J lost 9 bases, V lost 3 bases, and 4 bases had no gene match. This CDR3 is built from 13 residues. The CDR3 sequence: CASSPGAGGEQFF. The CDR3 DNA sequence: TGTGCCAGCTCACCGGGGGCGGGAGGTGAGCAGTTCTTC.

The rearrangement joins TRBV9 to TRBJ2-3, with D tentatively TRBD1 (6 bases). Per the germline V gene, CDR1 is SGDLS and CDR2 is YYNGEE. V was pared by 6 bases and J by 1 base, with 15 bases between. The CDR3 covers 15 residues. The CDR3 loop reads CASNRASLGTDTQYF. The CDR3 nucleotides read TGTGCCAGCAACAGGGCTTCGCTGGGCACAGATACGCAGTATTTT.

This sequence joins TRBV4-3 and TRBJ2-5; D perhaps matches TRBD1 (5 bases). Per germline, CDR1 LGHNA and CDR2 YSLEER. The CDR3 sequence is 13 residues long. V lost 0 bases and J 3 bases, leaving 5 bases between the germline ends. The CDR3 region is CASSQETEETQYF. The DNA of the CDR3 is TGCGCCAGCAGCCAAGAGACAGAAGAGACCCAGTACTTC.

This clone has only one observation. This CDR3 reads CASSLGRGPTDTQYF. CDR3 nucleotide sequence: TGTGCCAGCAGCCTGGGGCGGGGACCTACAGATACGCAGTATTTT. The chain links TRBV7-2 to TRBJ2-3; D is possibly TRBD2 (6 bases). The CDR3 loop spans 15 amino acids. V shed 5 bases and J shed 3 bases, with 15 bases lying between them. The germline V gene has CDR1 SGHTA and CDR2 FQGNSA.

The genes are TRBV5-5 and TRBJ2-7, with TRBD2 as a possible D gene (5 bases). Between the trimmed V and J ends, which lost 2 bases and 2 bases, there was a span of 11 bases. Germline V gene lookup returns CDR1 SGHKS and CDR2 YYEKEE (reference sequence). This CDR3 has 14 residues. This CDR3 is CASSFSSSPYEQYF. CDR3 bases: TGTGCCAGCAGCTTCTCTAGCAGCCCCTACGAGCAGTACTTC.

V is TRBV19 and J is TRBJ1-1; no reliable D call. Per the germline V gene, CDR1 is LNHDA and CDR2 is SQIVND (reference sequence). V lost 5 bases, J lost 4 bases, and 14 bases lay in between. The CDR3 loop spans 14 amino acids. Here the CDR3 DNA reads TGTGCCAGTAGTCTTCCGGGGTTGGGCACTGAAGCTTTCTTT. Residues: CASSLPGLGTEAFF.

The chain links TRBV28 to TRBJ2-7, with TRBD1 as a possible D gene (6 bases). Trimming pared 6 bases from V and 0 bases from J, leaving 15 bases between. The CDR3 has 15 amino acids. CDR1 and CDR2 (germline): MDHEN, SYDVKM. CDR3 protein: CASRTDRTSSYEQYF. The DNA of the CDR3 is TGTGCCAGCAGAACAGACAGGACCTCCTCCTACGAGCAGTACTTC.